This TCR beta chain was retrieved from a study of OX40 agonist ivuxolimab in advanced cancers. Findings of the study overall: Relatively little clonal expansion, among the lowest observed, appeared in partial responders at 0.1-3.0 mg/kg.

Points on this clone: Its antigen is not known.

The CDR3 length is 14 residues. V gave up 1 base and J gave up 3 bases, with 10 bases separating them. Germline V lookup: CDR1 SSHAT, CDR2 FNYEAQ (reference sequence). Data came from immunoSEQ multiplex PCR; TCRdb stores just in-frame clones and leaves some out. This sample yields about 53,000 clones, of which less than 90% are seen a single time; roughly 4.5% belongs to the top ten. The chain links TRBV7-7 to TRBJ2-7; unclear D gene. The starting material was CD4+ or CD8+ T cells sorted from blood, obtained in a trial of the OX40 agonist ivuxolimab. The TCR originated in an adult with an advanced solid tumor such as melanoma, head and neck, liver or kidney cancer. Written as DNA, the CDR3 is TGTGCCAGCAGCTTAGACCCTTCCGGCTACGAGCAGTACTTC. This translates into CASSLDPSGYEQYF.